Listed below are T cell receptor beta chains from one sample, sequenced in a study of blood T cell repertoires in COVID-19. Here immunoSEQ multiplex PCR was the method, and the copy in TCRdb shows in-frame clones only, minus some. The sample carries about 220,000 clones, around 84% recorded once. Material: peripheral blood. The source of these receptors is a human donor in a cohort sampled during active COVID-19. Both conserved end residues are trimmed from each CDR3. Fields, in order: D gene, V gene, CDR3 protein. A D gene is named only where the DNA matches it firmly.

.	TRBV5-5	ASSLVRGTTYEQY
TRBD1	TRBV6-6	ASSWGDRGNEKLF
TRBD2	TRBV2	ASQRELVTGELF
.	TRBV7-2	ASSSRLGRTNGYT
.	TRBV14	ASSQMRPEAF
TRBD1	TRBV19	ASSKPGQGVGAF
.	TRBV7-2	ASNEGTTSYNEQF
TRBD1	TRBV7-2	ASRFYQGVPEAF
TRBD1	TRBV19	ASSIWTGENQPQH
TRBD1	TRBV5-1	ASSLGQGGYGYT
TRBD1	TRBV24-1	ATARGTGGTEAF
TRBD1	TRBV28	ASSFPGTVAYEQY
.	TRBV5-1	ASSSGSGAANTGELF
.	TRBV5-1	ASREGANGELF
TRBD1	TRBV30	ACPGQGTTDTQY
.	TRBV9	ASSVGFGSVSNEQF
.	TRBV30	AWSVRRGGELF
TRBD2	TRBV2	ASSLKGLAGDSRQF
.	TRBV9	ASSPRIRADTQY
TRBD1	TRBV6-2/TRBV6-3	ASSQGTAAETQY
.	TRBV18	ASSPEAVGDEQF
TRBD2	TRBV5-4	ASRPEVAGGPETQY
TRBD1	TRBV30	AWSVRDRGTYEQY
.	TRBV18	ASSPLAGQTGELF
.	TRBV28	ASSSPGGTEAF
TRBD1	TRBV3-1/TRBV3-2	ASSPTGSSYNEQF
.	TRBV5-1	ASSLGQGYQETQY
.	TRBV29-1	SVDRSNTEAF
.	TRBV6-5	ASSSSTDTQY
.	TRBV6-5	ASSKRSPLNTEAF
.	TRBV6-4	ASSASPGSSYNEQF
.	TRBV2	ASKRGGEGNEQF
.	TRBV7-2	ASSLDQAAYEQY
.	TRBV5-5	ASSLVPSGNTIY
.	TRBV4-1	ASSQDRGLKGTETQY
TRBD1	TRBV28	ASDRASSYEQY
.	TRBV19	ASSIRGGTGELF
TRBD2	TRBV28	ASSFWLAGGQGASEQF
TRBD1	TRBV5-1	ASSSLQGSNEQF
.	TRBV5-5	ASSLDNPRDSYEQY
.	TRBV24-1	ATSDLGRYNEQF
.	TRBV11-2	ASRPLGEANTEAF
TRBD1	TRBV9	ASSRTGGDEKLF
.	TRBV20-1	SASITALQETQY
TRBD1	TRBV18	ASSPVGQGKHQPQH